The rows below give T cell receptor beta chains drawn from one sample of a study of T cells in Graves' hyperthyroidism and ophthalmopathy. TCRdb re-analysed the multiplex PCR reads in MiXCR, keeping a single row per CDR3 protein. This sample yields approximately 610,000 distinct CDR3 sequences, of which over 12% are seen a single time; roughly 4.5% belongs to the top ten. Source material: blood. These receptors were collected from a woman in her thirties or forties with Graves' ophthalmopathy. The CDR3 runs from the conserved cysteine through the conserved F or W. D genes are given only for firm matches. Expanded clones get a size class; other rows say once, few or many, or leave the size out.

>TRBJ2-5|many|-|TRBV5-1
CASSLLSNEETQYF
TGCGCCAGCAGCTTGTTGAGCAACGAAGAGACCCAGTACTTC
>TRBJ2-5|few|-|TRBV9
CASSPRSRAQETQYF
TGTGCCAGCAGCCCCCGGTCCAGGGCCCAAGAGACCCAGTACTTC
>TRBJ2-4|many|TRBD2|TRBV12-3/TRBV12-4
CASSLPFGGGSKNIQYF
TGTGCCAGCAGTCTCCCCTTTGGGGGAGGGTCCAAAAACATTCAGTACTTC
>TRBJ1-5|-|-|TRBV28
CASSLEDDYQPQHF
TGTGCCAGCAGTTTAGAGGACGATTATCAGCCCCAGCATTTT
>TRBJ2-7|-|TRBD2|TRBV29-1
CSVKGTKPLTSGSYEQYF
TGCAGCGTAAAAGGGACCAAACCTTTGACTAGCGGGAGTTACGAGCAGTACTTC
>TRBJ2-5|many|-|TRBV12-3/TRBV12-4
CASSLGLQQETQYF
TGTGCCAGCAGTTTAGGATTACAGCAAGAGACCCAGTACTTC
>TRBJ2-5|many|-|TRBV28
CASDGRKAETQYF
TGTGCCAGCGACGGGAGAAAGGCAGAGACCCAGTACTTC
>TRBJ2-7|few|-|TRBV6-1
CASSPDPGVTPYEQYF
TGTGCCAGCAGTCCCGACCCAGGCGTAACCCCCTACGAGCAGTACTTC
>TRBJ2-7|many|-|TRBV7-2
CASSLGRAAYEQYF
TGTGCCAGCAGCTTGGGGCGGGCGGCCTACGAGCAGTACTTC
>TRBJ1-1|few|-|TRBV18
CASSPRQTRNTEAFF
TGTGCCAGCTCACCGAGACAGACTCGGAACACTGAAGCTTTCTTT
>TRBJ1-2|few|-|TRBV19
CASSLDRINYGYTF
TGTGCCAGTAGTCTGGACCGAATTAACTATGGCTACACCTTC
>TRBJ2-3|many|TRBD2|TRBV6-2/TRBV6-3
CASSLAGVVDTQYF
TGTGCCAGCAGTCTAGCGGGAGTTGTAGATACGCAGTATTTT
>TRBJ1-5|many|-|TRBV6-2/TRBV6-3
CASKVSNQPQHF
TGTGCCAGCAAGGTTAGCAATCAGCCCCAGCATTTT
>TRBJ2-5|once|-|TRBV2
CASSQDGGIETQYF
TGTGCCAGCAGCCAGGATGGCGGGATAGAGACCCAGTACTTC
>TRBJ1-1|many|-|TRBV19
CASSTQQNTEAFF
TGTGCCAGTAGTACCCAGCAGAACACTGAAGCTTTCTTT
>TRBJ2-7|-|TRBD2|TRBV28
CASTGLYSYEQYF
TGTGCCAGCACGGGACTATACTCCTACGAGCAGTACTTC
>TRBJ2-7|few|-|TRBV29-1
CSVEGYIRGEQYF
TGCAGCGTTGAGGGGTACATCCGAGGAGAGCAGTACTTC
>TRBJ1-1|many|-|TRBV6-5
CASSWRGGSEAFF
TGTGCCAGCAGTTGGCGGGGCGGGTCTGAAGCTTTCTTT
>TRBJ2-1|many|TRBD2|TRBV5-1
CASSLAGKFYEQFF
TGCGCCAGCAGCTTAGCGGGAAAATTTTATGAGCAGTTCTTC
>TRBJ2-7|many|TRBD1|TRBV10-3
CAISESRGQASYEQYF
TGTGCCATCAGTGAGTCGAGGGGACAGGCGTCCTACGAGCAGTACTTC
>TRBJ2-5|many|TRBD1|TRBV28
CATDRDGTQYF
TGTGCCACCGACAGGGATGGGACCCAGTACTTC
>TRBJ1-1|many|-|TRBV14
CASSLNGVRETNTEAFF
TGTGCCAGCAGCCTCAACGGGGTTCGCGAAACGAACACTGAAGCTTTCTTT
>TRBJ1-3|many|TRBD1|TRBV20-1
CSADQGADSGNTIYF
TGCAGTGCTGACCAGGGGGCCGACTCTGGAAACACCATATATTTT
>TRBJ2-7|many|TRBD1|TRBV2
CASSVGQGNGEQYF
TGTGCCAGCAGTGTCGGACAGGGTAATGGCGAGCAGTACTTC
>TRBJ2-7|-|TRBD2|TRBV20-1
CSALGTSGRGTYEQYF
TGCAGTGCTCTCGGGACTAGCGGGAGGGGTACCTACGAGCAGTACTTC
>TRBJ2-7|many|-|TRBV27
CASSLARGDEQYF
TGTGCCAGCAGTTTAGCTAGGGGCGACGAGCAGTACTTC
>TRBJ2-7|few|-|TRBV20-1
CSAAMPVGQYF
TGCAGTGCTGCCATGCCGGTGGGGCAGTACTTC
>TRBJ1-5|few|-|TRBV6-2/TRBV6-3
CASSYSRGSQAASNQPQHF
TGTGCCAGCAGTTACTCGAGGGGGTCTCAGGCAGCTAGCAATCAGCCCCAGCATTTT